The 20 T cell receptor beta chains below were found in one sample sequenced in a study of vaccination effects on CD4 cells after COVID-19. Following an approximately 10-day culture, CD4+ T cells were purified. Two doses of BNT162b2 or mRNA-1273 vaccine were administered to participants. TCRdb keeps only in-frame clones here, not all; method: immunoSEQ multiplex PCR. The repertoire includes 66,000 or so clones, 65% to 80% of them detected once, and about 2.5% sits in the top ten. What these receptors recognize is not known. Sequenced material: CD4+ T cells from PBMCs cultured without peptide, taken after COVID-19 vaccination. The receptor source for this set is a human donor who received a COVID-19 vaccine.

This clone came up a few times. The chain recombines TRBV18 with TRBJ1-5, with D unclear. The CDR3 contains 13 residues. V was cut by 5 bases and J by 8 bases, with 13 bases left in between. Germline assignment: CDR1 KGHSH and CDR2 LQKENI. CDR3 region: CASSGDREEPQHF. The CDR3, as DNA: TGTGCCAGCTCAGGAGACCGGGAAGAGCCCCAGCATTTT. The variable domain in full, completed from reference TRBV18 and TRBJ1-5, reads NAGVMQNPRHLVRRRGQEARLRCSPMKGHSHVYWYRQLPEEGLKFMVYLQKENIIDESGMPKERFSAEFPKEGPSILRIQQVVRGDSAAYFCASSGDREEPQHFGDGTRLSIL.

CDR3 sequence: CATSDSGTGIKDGYTF. The CDR3, as DNA: TGTGCCACCAGTGATTCCGGGACAGGGATAAAGGATGGCTACACCTTC. V gene TRBV24-1 combines with J gene TRBJ1-2; 9 bases fit TRBD1. CDR3 length: 16 amino acids. V was pared by 2 bases and J by 6 bases, with 9 bases of the junction left unmatched. The germline V gene has CDR1 KGHDR and CDR2 SFDVKD.

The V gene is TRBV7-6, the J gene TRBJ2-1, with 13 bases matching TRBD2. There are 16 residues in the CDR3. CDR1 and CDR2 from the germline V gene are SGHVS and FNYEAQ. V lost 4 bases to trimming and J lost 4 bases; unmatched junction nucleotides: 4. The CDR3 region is CASSSRTSGGYNEQFF. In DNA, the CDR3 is TGTGCCAGCAGCTCCAGGACTAGCGGGGGATACAATGAGCAGTTCTTC.

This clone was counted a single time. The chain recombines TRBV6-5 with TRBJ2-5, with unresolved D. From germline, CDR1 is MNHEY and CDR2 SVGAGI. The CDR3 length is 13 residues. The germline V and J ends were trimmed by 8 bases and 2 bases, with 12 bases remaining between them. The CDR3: CASQWITQETQYF. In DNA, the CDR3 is TGTGCCAGCCAGTGGATCACACAAGAGACCCAGTACTTC.

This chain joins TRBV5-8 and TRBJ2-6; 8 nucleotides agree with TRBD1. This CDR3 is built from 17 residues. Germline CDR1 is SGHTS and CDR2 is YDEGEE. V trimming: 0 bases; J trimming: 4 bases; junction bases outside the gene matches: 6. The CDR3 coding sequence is TGTGCCAGCAGCTTGGGACAGGGGATTTTAGGGGCCAACGTCCTGACTTTC. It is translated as CASSLGQGILGANVLTF.

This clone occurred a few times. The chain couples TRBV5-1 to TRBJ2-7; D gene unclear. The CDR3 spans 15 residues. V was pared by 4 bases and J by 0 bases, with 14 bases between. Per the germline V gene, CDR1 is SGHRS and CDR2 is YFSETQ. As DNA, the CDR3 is TGCGCCAGCAGCAGAGTTAGTTTTAGCTCCTACGAGCAGTACGTC. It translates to CASSRVSFSSYEQYV.

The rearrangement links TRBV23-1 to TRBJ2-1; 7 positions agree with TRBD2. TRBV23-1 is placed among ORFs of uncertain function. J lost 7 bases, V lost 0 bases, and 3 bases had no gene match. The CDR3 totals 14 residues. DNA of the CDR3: TGCGCCAGCAGTCAATCCGGGGGGTTTAATGAGCAGTTCTTC. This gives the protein CASSQSGGFNEQFF.

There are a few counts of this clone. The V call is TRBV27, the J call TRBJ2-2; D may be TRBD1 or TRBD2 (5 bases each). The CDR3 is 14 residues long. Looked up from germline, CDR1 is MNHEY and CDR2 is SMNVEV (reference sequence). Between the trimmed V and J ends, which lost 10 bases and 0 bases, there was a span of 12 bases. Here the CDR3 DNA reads TGTGCCACCACCGGGACGGCGAACACCGGGGAGCTGTTTTTT. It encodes CATTGTANTGELFF.

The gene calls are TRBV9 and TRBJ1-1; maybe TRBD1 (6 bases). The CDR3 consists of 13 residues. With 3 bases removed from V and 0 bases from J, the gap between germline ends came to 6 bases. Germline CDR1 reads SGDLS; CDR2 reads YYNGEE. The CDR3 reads CASSGQVNTEAFF. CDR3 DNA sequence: TGTGCCAGCAGCGGACAGGTGAACACTGAAGCTTTCTTT.

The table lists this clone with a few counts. Written as DNA, the CDR3 is TGTGCCAGCAGCAGGGACAGTCGCTCACCCCTCCACTTT. It encodes CASSRDSRSPLHF. V usage is TRBV25-1 and J usage is TRBJ1-6; the match to TRBD1 covers 7 bases. V was pared by 6 bases and J by 10 bases, with 6 bases of the junction left unmatched. Germline V gene sequence: CDR1 MGHDK, CDR2 SYGVNS. The CDR3 is 13 residues long.

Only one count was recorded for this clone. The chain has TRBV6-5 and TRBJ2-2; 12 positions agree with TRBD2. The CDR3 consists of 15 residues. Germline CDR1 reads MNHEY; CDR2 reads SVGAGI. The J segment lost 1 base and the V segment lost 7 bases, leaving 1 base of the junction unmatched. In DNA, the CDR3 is TGTGCCAGCACTAGCGGGGGGGGGAACACCGGGGAGCTGTTTTTT. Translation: CASTSGGGNTGELFF.

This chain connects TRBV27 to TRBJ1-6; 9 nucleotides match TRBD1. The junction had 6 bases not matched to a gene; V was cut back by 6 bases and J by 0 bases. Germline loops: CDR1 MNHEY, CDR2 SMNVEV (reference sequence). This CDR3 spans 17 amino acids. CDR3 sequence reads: CASRSTGGSSYNSPLHF. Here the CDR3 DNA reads TGTGCCAGCAGATCAACAGGGGGCAGCTCCTATAATTCACCCCTCCACTTT.

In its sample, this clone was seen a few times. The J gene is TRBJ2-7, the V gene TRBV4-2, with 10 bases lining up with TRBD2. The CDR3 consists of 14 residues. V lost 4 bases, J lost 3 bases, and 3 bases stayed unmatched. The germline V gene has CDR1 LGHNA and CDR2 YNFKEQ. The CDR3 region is CASSRSGGDYEQYV. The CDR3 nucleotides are TGTGCCAGCAGCCGGAGCGGGGGGGACTACGAGCAGTACGTC.

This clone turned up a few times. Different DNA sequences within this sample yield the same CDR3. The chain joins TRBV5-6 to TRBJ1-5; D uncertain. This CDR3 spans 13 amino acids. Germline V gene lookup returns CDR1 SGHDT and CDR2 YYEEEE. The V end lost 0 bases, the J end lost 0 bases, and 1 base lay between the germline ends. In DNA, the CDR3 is TGTGCCAGCAGCTTGGGTAGCAATCAGCCCCAGCATTTT. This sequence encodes CASSLGSNQPQHF.

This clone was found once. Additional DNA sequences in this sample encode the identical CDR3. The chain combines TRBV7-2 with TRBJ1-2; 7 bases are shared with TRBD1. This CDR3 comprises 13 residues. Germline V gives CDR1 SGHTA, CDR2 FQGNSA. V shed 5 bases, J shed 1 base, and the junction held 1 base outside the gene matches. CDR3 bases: TGTGCCAGCAGCCGGGACAGTAACTATGGCTACACCTTC. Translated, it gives CASSRDSNYGYTF.

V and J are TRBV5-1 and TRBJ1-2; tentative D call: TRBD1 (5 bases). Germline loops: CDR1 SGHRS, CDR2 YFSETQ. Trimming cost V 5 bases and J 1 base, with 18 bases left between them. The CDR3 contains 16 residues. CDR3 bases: TGCGCCAGCAGTTCTACCCGGGGGAACCTTAACTATGGCTACACCTTC. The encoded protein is CASSSTRGNLNYGYTF.

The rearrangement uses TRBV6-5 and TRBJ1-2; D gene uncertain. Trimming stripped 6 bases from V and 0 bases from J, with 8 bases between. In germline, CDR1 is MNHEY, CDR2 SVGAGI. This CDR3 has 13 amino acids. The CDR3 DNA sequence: TGTGCCAGCAGCGGAGTGTCTAACTATGGCTACACCTTC. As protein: CASSGVSNYGYTF.

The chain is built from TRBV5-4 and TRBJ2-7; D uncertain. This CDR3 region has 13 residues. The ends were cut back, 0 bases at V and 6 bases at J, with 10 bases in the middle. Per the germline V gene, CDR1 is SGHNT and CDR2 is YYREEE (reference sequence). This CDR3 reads CASSLDPSAEQYV. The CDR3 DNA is TGTGCCAGCAGCTTGGACCCCTCCGCCGAGCAGTACGTC.

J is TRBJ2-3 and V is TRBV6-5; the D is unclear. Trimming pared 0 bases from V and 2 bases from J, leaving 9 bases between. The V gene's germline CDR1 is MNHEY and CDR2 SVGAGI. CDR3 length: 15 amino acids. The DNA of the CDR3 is TGTGCCAGCAGTTACTCGAGACAATTCACAGATACGCAGTATTTT. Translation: CASSYSRQFTDTQYF.

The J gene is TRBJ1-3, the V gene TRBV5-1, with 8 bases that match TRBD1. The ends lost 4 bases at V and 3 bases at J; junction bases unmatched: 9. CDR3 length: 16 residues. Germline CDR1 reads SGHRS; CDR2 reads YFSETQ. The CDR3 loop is CASSTRQGNLGNTIYF. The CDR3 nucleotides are TGCGCCAGCAGCACCCGACAGGGGAATCTTGGAAACACCATATATTTT.